This passage covers 17 T cell receptor beta chains from one sample sequenced in a study of blood T cell repertoires in COVID-19. TCRdb's table, derived via immunoSEQ multiplex PCR, lists solely in-frame clones and lacks some. Of 400,000 to 450,000 clones listed, approximately 89% are singletons. Sequencing was performed on peripheral blood. The receptors were sampled from a woman in her 50s with COVID-19, enrolled during active disease.

V usage is TRBV5-1 and J usage is TRBJ1-6; the D gene is possibly TRBD1 (6 bases). The germline gives CDR1 SGHRS, CDR2 YFSETQ. V dropped 3 bases and J dropped 0 bases, with 16 bases sitting between them. CDR3 length: 18 residues. The CDR3 region is CASSWSQGSPSYNSPLHF. The CDR3 DNA reads TGCGCCAGCAGCTGGTCTCAGGGGTCTCCCTCCTATAATTCACCCCTCCACTTT.

This clone was observed a single time. The rearrangement joins TRBV24-1 to TRBJ2-1; the match to TRBD2 covers 10 bases. CDR1 KGHDR and CDR2 SFDVKD come from the germline V gene. This CDR3 has 21 amino acids. V lost 0 bases to trimming and J lost 0 bases; unmatched junction nucleotides: 13. The CDR3 sequence is CATSDLHERGGPMSSYNEQFF. In DNA, the CDR3 is TGTGCCACCAGTGATTTGCATGAGCGGGGGGGCCCGATGTCCTCCTACAATGAGCAGTTCTTC.

V and J are TRBV5-1 and TRBJ2-7; 9 nucleotides match TRBD2. CDR3 length: 16 residues. Germline CDR1 and CDR2: SGHRS and YFSETQ. The V and J ends lost 4 bases and 5 bases, in that order; junction bases with no gene match: 13. DNA of the CDR3: TGCGCCAGCAGCCCCCCGCTTAGCGGGGGATCTAACGAGCAGTACTTC. This codes for CASSPPLSGGSNEQYF.

This chain uses TRBV12-3 or TRBV12-4 with TRBJ2-2, with D uncertain. V was trimmed by 6 bases and J by 7 bases, leaving 12 bases between them. The CDR3 extends over 13 amino acids. CDR3: CASSLGPVGELFF. As DNA, the CDR3 is TGTGCCAGCAGCCTCGGTCCCGTCGGGGAGCTGTTTTTT.

This clone occurred once. This chain joins TRBV9 and TRBJ1-2; maybe TRBD1 (5 bases). Germline values: CDR1 SGDLS, CDR2 YYNGEE. The CDR3 length is 14 residues. Trimming pared 0 bases from V and 8 bases from J, leaving 14 bases between. CDR3 region: CASSVVDRGGGYTF. The CDR3 bases are TGTGCCAGCAGCGTAGTTGACCGGGGGGGAGGCTACACCTTC.

The V and J genes are TRBV19 and TRBJ2-7; the match to TRBD1 covers 9 bases. There are 15 residues in the CDR3. The V and J ends lost 3 bases and 3 bases, in that order; junction bases with no gene match: 6. Per germline, CDR1 LNHDA and CDR2 SQIVND (reference sequence). The CDR3: CASSIRTGAIYEQYF. The CDR3, as DNA: TGTGCCAGTAGTATTAGGACAGGGGCTATCTACGAGCAGTACTTC.

The CDR3 sequence: CASSLTFEYTDTQYF. The CDR3 nucleotides are TGTGCCAGCAGCTTGACTTTCGAGTACACAGATACGCAGTATTTT. The chain combines TRBV5-5 with TRBJ2-3; no firm D call. Germline V gene sequence: CDR1 SGHKS, CDR2 YYEKEE (reference sequence). V lost 1 base and J lost 2, with 11 bases in between. The CDR3 runs 15 residues.

This chain connects TRBV20-1 to TRBJ2-7; perhaps TRBD2 as D (5 bases). V lost 8 bases and J lost 10, with 18 bases in between. The CDR3 has 11 amino acids. Germline-derived CDR1 and CDR2 are DFQATT and SNEGSKA (reference sequence). CDR3 amino acids: CSSLERGIQYF. Here the CDR3 DNA reads TGCAGTTCACTAGAACGGGGAATACAGTACTTC.

V and J are TRBV19 and TRBJ1-1; 9 positions agree with TRBD1. V was clipped by 3 bases and J by 6 bases; unmatched bases: 14. Germline V gene lookup returns CDR1 LNHDA and CDR2 SQIVND (reference sequence). The CDR3 has 17 residues. CDR3: CASSMANPRDRDAEAFF. CDR3 nucleotides: TGTGCCAGTAGTATGGCAAATCCCCGGGACAGGGATGCTGAAGCTTTCTTT.

The V call is TRBV3-1 (or the pseudogene TRBV3-2), the J call TRBJ1-4; 9 positions agree with TRBD1. Germline V lookup: CDR1 LGHDT, CDR2 YNNKEL (reference sequence). CDR3 length: 14 amino acids. V was pared by 6 bases and J by 7 bases, with 6 bases of the junction left unmatched. The CDR3 coding sequence is TGTGCCAGCAGAGACAGGGGGACAGGTGAAAAACTGTTTTTT. Translation gives CASRDRGTGEKLFF.

This clone was seen more than once but under ten times. Other DNA sequences in the sample encode the same CDR3. This sequence joins TRBV2 and TRBJ1-1, with 7 bases that match TRBD1. The germline gives CDR1 SNHLY, CDR2 FYNNEI. The trim removed 6 bases at V and 5 bases at J, leaving 6 bases unmatched. The CDR3 has 13 amino acids. CDR3 sequence (DNA): TGTGCCAGCAGCGCAGGGGGTAGGACTGAAGCTTTCTTT. Translation: CASSAGGRTEAFF. The full variable domain, its missing parts supplied by reference TRBV2 and TRBJ1-1, is EPEVTQTPSHQVTQMGQEVILRCVPISNHLYFYWYRQILGQKVEFLVSFYNNEISEKSEIFDDQFSVERPDGSNFTLKIRSTKLEDSAMYFCASSAGGRTEAFFGQGTRLTVV.

The V gene is TRBV7-9, the J gene TRBJ1-2; D is perhaps TRBD1 (5 bases). Germline CDR1 SEHNR, CDR2 FQNEAQ (reference sequence). The CDR3 is 14 residues long. The V gene lost 3 bases and the J gene lost 8 bases, with 16 bases spanning the gap. The DNA of the CDR3 is TGTGCCAGCAGCTTGGGGCCCCAACCCGGGGGCTACACCTTC. This codes for CASSLGPQPGGYTF. The full variable domain, completed using reference TRBV7-9 and TRBJ1-2, is DTGVSQNPRHKITKRGQNVTFRCDPISEHNRLYWYRQTLGQGPEFLTYFQNEAQLEKSRLLSDRFSAERPKGSFSTLEIQRTEQGDSAMYLCASSLGPQPGGYTFGSGTRLTVV.

This clone has only a few counts. The J gene is TRBJ2-3, the V gene TRBV11-2, with 7 bases identical to TRBD2. The V gene's germline CDR1 is SGHAT and CDR2 FQNNGV. CDR3 length: 14 amino acids. The V and J ends lost 3 bases and 3 bases, in that order; junction bases with no gene match: 3. The DNA of the CDR3 is TGTGCCAGCAGCTTTGAGCGGGGAACAGATACGCAGTATTTT. Encoded protein: CASSFERGTDTQYF.

The chain joins TRBV7-3 to TRBJ2-1; D is possibly TRBD2 (5 bases). Germline CDR1 reads SGHTA; CDR2 reads FQGTGA. Trimming left V 4 bases short and J 6 bases short, with 16 bases between. The CDR3 totals 15 residues. CDR3 residues: CASSSGAGRGNEQFF. For the CDR3, the DNA is TGTGCCAGCAGCTCGGGCGCAGGACGGGGCAATGAGCAGTTCTTC. Using reference TRBV7-3 and TRBJ2-1 for the parts outside the CDR3, the full variable domain is GAGVSQTPSNKVTEKGKYVELRCDPISGHTALYWYRQSLGQGPEFLIYFQGTGAADDSGLPNDRFFAVRPEGSVSTLKIQRTERGDSAVYLCASSSGAGRGNEQFFGPGTRLTVL.

The rearrangement uses TRBV2 and TRBJ2-2; 11 positions match TRBD2. V dropped 6 bases and J dropped 5; count of bases not matched to a gene: 5. The CDR3 runs 15 residues. In germline, CDR1 is SNHLY, CDR2 FYNNEI. The CDR3 region has the DNA TGTGCCAGCAGCCCCCTAGCGGGGGGTACCGGGGAGCTGTTTTTT. This codes for CASSPLAGGTGELFF.

This rearrangement joins TRBV5-1 to TRBJ1-1, with 10 bases identical to TRBD1. Unmatched junction bases numbered 6, after V lost 5 bases and J lost 8 bases. Germline CDR1 SGHRS, CDR2 YFSETQ. CDR3 length: 13 amino acids. CDR3 sequence reads: CASRPGTGDEAFF. CDR3 bases: TGCGCCAGCAGGCCCGGGACAGGGGACGAAGCTTTCTTT.

V gene TRBV3-1 (or the pseudogene TRBV3-2) combines with J gene TRBJ2-7; 8 bases align to TRBD1. V was pared by 4 bases and J by 7 bases, with 9 bases of the junction left unmatched. In germline, CDR1 is LGHDT, CDR2 YNNKEL (reference sequence). The CDR3 spans 14 residues. The chain's CDR3 is CASSLGQGPGEQYF. CDR3 nucleotides: TGTGCCAGCAGCCTAGGACAGGGCCCGGGGGAGCAGTACTTC.